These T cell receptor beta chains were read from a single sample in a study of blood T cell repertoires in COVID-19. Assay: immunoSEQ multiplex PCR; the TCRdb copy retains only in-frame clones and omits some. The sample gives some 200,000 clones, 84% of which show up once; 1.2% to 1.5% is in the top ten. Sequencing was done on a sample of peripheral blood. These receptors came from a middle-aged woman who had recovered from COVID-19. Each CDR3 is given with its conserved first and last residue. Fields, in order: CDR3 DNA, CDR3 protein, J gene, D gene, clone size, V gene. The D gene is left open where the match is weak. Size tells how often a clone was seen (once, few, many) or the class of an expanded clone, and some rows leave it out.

CDR3 DNA: TGTGCCAGCAGTTACGATCGGGACACCACCTACGAGCAGTACTTC
CDR3 protein: CASSYDRDTTYEQYF
J gene: TRBJ2-7
D gene: NA
clone size: NA
V gene: TRBV6-5

CDR3 DNA: TGTGCCAGTAGTCAGGGGAACACTGAAGCTTTCTTT
CDR3 protein: CASSQGNTEAFF
J gene: TRBJ1-1
D gene: NA
clone size: NA
V gene: TRBV19

CDR3 DNA: TGTGCCAGCAGTGAAGCGGGAGGACAACACTATGGCTACACCTTC
CDR3 protein: CASSEAGGQHYGYTF
J gene: TRBJ1-2
D gene: NA
clone size: NA
V gene: TRBV6-1

CDR3 DNA: TGTGCCAGCTCACCCGCGGGGCTGGATTCACCCCTCCACTTT
CDR3 protein: CASSPAGLDSPLHF
J gene: TRBJ1-6
D gene: NA
clone size: NA
V gene: TRBV18

CDR3 DNA: TGTGCCAGCAGTGAATTTCGGGGGGGGCTCAATGAGCAGTTCTTC
CDR3 protein: CASSEFRGGLNEQFF
J gene: TRBJ2-1
D gene: TRBD2
clone size: once
V gene: TRBV25-1

CDR3 DNA: TGTGCCAGCAGCTTGGGGGGGCAGAGATATGGCTACACCTTC
CDR3 protein: CASSLGGQRYGYTF
J gene: TRBJ1-2
D gene: NA
clone size: NA
V gene: TRBV7-2

CDR3 DNA: TGTGCCAGCAGTTTCCGACAGGGGTTAACAGAGACCCAGTACTTC
CDR3 protein: CASSFRQGLTETQYF
J gene: TRBJ2-5
D gene: TRBD1
clone size: once
V gene: TRBV6-5

CDR3 DNA: TGTGCCAGCAGCTTGGAGTTCGGGAGGGGCTATGGCTACACCTTC
CDR3 protein: CASSLEFGRGYGYTF
J gene: TRBJ1-2
D gene: NA
clone size: NA
V gene: TRBV5-4

CDR3 DNA: TGTGCCAGCAGTTCCACAGGGTATAACACTGAAGCTTTCTTT
CDR3 protein: CASSSTGYNTEAFF
J gene: TRBJ1-1
D gene: NA
clone size: NA
V gene: TRBV6-5

CDR3 DNA: TGTGCCAGTCTAAAAGATGGACTTCTTAGTGGGACCCAGTACTTC
CDR3 protein: CASLKDGLLSGTQYF
J gene: TRBJ2-5
D gene: NA
clone size: NA
V gene: TRBV2

CDR3 DNA: TGTGCCAGCAACCGGGACAGCTACAATGAGCAGTTCTTC
CDR3 protein: CASNRDSYNEQFF
J gene: TRBJ2-1
D gene: TRBD1
clone size: NA
V gene: TRBV10-3

CDR3 DNA: TGTGCCAGCAGCGGGGGGCAGAAGGGTCAGCCCCAGCATTTT
CDR3 protein: CASSGGQKGQPQHF
J gene: TRBJ1-5
D gene: NA
clone size: NA
V gene: TRBV28

CDR3 DNA: TGTGCCAGCACCATCCCCGGGGTCGGCGAGCAGTACTTC
CDR3 protein: CASTIPGVGEQYF
J gene: TRBJ2-7
D gene: NA
clone size: NA
V gene: TRBV6-6

CDR3 DNA: TGTGCCAGCAGCCAAGAAGGACTAGTTCTCGGGGAGCAGTACTTC
CDR3 protein: CASSQEGLVLGEQYF
J gene: TRBJ2-7
D gene: TRBD2
clone size: NA
V gene: TRBV4-2

CDR3 DNA: TGTGCCAGCAGCGTAGCTAACAGGGGGGACTATGGCTACACCTTC
CDR3 protein: CASSVANRGDYGYTF
J gene: TRBJ1-2
D gene: TRBD1
clone size: NA
V gene: TRBV9

CDR3 DNA: TGTGCCAGCCGGGATGTAGGGGCCAAAAACATTCAGTACTTC
CDR3 protein: CASRDVGAKNIQYF
J gene: TRBJ2-4
D gene: NA
clone size: NA
V gene: TRBV6-5

CDR3 DNA: TGTGCCAGCAGCCAACCTATGAACACTGAAGCTTTCTTT
CDR3 protein: CASSQPMNTEAFF
J gene: TRBJ1-1
D gene: NA
clone size: NA
V gene: TRBV6-6

CDR3 DNA: TGCGCCAGCAGCCAAGACTTAGCGGAATACAATCAGCCCCAGCATTTT
CDR3 protein: CASSQDLAEYNQPQHF
J gene: TRBJ1-5
D gene: NA
clone size: NA
V gene: TRBV4-3

CDR3 DNA: TGTGCCAGCAGTTTCCGGGACAGGGGTGGCTACACCTTC
CDR3 protein: CASSFRDRGGYTF
J gene: TRBJ1-2
D gene: TRBD1
clone size: NA
V gene: TRBV12-3/TRBV12-4

CDR3 DNA: TGTGCCAGCAGTGAAATGTGGACTAGCGGGGGAAATGAGCAGTTCTTC
CDR3 protein: CASSEMWTSGGNEQFF
J gene: TRBJ2-1
D gene: TRBD2
clone size: NA
V gene: TRBV6-4

CDR3 DNA: TGTGCCAGCGGGGGACAAGAACGAGAAAAACTGTTTTTT
CDR3 protein: CASGGQEREKLFF
J gene: TRBJ1-4
D gene: NA
clone size: once
V gene: TRBV6-5

CDR3 DNA: TGTGCCAGCAGTTACTCGAGGGTCGAGGGTTACCCTGAAGCTTTCTTT
CDR3 protein: CASSYSRVEGYPEAFF
J gene: TRBJ1-1
D gene: NA
clone size: NA
V gene: TRBV6-2/TRBV6-3

CDR3 DNA: TGTGCCAGCAGAGAAGACAAGAACACTGAAGCTTTCTTT
CDR3 protein: CASREDKNTEAFF
J gene: TRBJ1-1
D gene: NA
clone size: NA
V gene: TRBV6-7

CDR3 DNA: TGTGCCACCAGTGATCCTGGACGGGGTAACGGGGAGCTGTTTTTT
CDR3 protein: CATSDPGRGNGELFF
J gene: TRBJ2-2
D gene: NA
clone size: NA
V gene: TRBV24-1

CDR3 DNA: TGTGCCAGTAGTATTAGGGCCCCCACAGGGGGCTTCTCCTACGAGCAGTACTTC
CDR3 protein: CASSIRAPTGGFSYEQYF
J gene: TRBJ2-7
D gene: TRBD1
clone size: NA
V gene: TRBV19

CDR3 DNA: TGTGCCAGCAGCGTAGGACAGGGAGGTCAGCCCCAGCATTTT
CDR3 protein: CASSVGQGGQPQHF
J gene: TRBJ1-5
D gene: TRBD1
clone size: NA
V gene: TRBV9

CDR3 DNA: TGTGCCAGCAGCTTAGCGGGGGGAGGACAGGGTGACTACAATGAGCAGTTCTTC
CDR3 protein: CASSLAGGGQGDYNEQFF
J gene: TRBJ2-1
D gene: TRBD1
clone size: NA
V gene: TRBV7-9